The present entry profiles one T cell receptor beta chain with its context. What it binds is not known. The CDR3 is 15 amino acids. Trimming left V 4 bases short and J 8 bases short, with 20 bases between. Germline V gene sequence: CDR1 KGHSY, CDR2 FQNENV. The use of a sample-barcoded 5' primer and a J-beta primer mix characterized a second PCR of roughly 7 to 11 cycles. Every individual sample yielded 2.5 million or more paired-end reads (each containing CDR3). TCRdb recomputed calls from the 5' RACE reads with MiXCR, one row per CDR3 protein. Of around 1.5 million distinct CDR3 sequences in the sample, almost 35% were seen once. This entry is derived from a study of blood T cells in healthy people across ages. As for the study in general: Roughly one uniquely barcoded beta molecule per two T cells was captured. Study results and limitations: CMV status of donors was not determined, possibly confounding expanded clonotype changes.

The receptor comes from a woman aged 30 to 39 in good health. The genes are TRBV16 and TRBJ1-2; no definite D call. Sequencing was carried out using blood. The CDR3 DNA is TGTGCCAGCAGCCTTCGGGCAGGCAATATGAAGGGCTACACCTTC. It translates to CASSLRAGNMKGYTF. The variable domain in full, completed from reference TRBV16 and TRBJ1-2, reads GEEVAQTPKHLVRGEGQKAKLYCAPIKGHSYVFWYQQVLKNEFKFLISFQNENVFDETGMPKERFSAKCLPNSPCSLEIQATKLEDSAVYFCASSLRAGNMKGYTFGSGTRLTVV.